Described below is a single TCR beta chain sequence and its context. This record comes from a study of blood T cell repertoires in COVID-19. Turning to the study itself: There were acute and convalescent COVID-19 samples, and they came from the United States, Italy and Spain. From T cells, B-cell-depleted T cells, or PBMCs came the material, which was cDNA or gDNA.

Authors' processing steps: By means of reference gene primer amplification, nucleated cell counts were estimated. The method was immunoSEQ multiplex PCR; TCRdb's version includes in-frame clones alone and lacks a portion of them. That table is the source of V, J and clone size, and D and trimming were worked out from the DNA. The table lists over 100,000 clones, 60% to 75% of them singletons. Germline V gene data show CDR1 as MNHEY and CDR2 as SVGAGI. The CDR3 covers 13 residues. Losses at the gene ends were 2 bases for V and 7 bases for J; bases not matched to a gene: 1. The clonotype comes from a woman between 70 and 85 years old with acute or convalescent COVID-19. Sequenced material: peripheral blood. The chain is built from TRBV6-5 and TRBJ2-2; 7 nucleotides align to TRBD1. The CDR3 DNA reads as TGTGCCAGCAGTTACGACAGGGTCGGGGAGCTGTTTTTT. Its translation is CASSYDRVGELFF.